This TCR beta chain came from a study of shared clonotypes between healthy human individuals. CDR3 size: 14 residues. Trimming pared 4 bases from V and 7 bases from J, leaving 13 bases between. Here immunoSEQ multiplex PCR was the method, and the copy in TCRdb shows in-frame clones only, minus some. This table has 450,000 to 600,000 clones, roughly 85% appearing once. The TCR originated in a woman in her forties in good health. Some clones in this sample may be carry-over from other donors' samples. This chain connects TRBV23-1 to TRBJ1-4, with D maybe TRBD1 (6 bases). TRBV23-1 is sorted into the ORF group, with uncertain function. The material sequenced was PBMCs. DNA for the CDR3: TGCGCCAGCAGTCCTCCCGGCAGGGGTGAAAAACTGTTTTTT. Translating it yields CASSPPGRGEKLFF.